These T cell receptor beta chains were read from a single sample in a study of blood T cell repertoires in COVID-19. This table comes from immunoSEQ multiplex PCR, and its TCRdb copy is limited to in-frame clones, with some not included. Of about 130,000 clones in the sample, approximately 82% were seen once. The sample comprised peripheral blood. The receptors derive from a woman in her fifties or sixties with acute or convalescent COVID-19. The CDR3 runs from the conserved cysteine through the conserved F or W. The D gene is left open where the match is weak. The listing skips clone size in some rows; elsewhere it reads once, few, many or a size class.

J: TRBJ1-2
V: TRBV19
size: -
D: -
CDR3: CASSLNGQAGYTF
DNA: TGTGCCAGTAGCCTAAATGGGCAGGCGGGCTACACCTTC

J: TRBJ1-2
V: TRBV27
size: -
D: -
CDR3: CASSTTGTTDYGYTF
DNA: TGTGCCAGCAGTACCACCGGGACAACAGATTATGGCTACACCTTC

J: TRBJ2-1
V: TRBV5-1
size: -
D: -
CDR3: CASSLTSSNEQFF
DNA: TGCGCCAGCAGCTTGACTAGTTCGAATGAGCAGTTCTTC

J: TRBJ2-7
V: TRBV11-1
size: -
D: TRBD1
CDR3: CASSLVGQGVSYEQYF
DNA: TGTGCCAGCAGCTTAGTAGGACAGGGGGTCTCCTACGAGCAGTACTTC

J: TRBJ2-5
V: TRBV5-1
size: -
D: -
CDR3: CASSLGGGETQYF
DNA: TGCGCCAGCAGCTTGGGTGGAGGAGAGACCCAGTACTTC

J: TRBJ2-1
V: TRBV29-1
size: once
D: -
CDR3: CSVGGRESGAGSYNEQFF
DNA: TGCAGCGTGGGGGGGCGGGAGTCTGGTGCTGGGTCCTACAATGAGCAGTTCTTC

J: TRBJ1-2
V: TRBV11-2
size: -
D: TRBD1
CDR3: CASSLLLGQGDEGYTF
DNA: TGTGCCAGCAGCTTATTGTTAGGACAGGGGGACGAAGGCTACACCTTC

J: TRBJ1-1
V: TRBV5-5
size: -
D: -
CDR3: CASSSQQGFKAFF
DNA: TGTGCCAGCAGCTCCCAACAGGGATTCAAAGCTTTCTTT

J: TRBJ1-6
V: TRBV2
size: -
D: -
CDR3: CASRVNAPGYSPLHF
DNA: TGTGCCAGCAGGGTTAATGCGCCGGGGTATTCACCCCTCCACTTT

J: TRBJ2-6
V: TRBV5-4
size: once
D: -
CDR3: CASSDRRRYGANVLTF
DNA: TGTGCCAGCAGCGACCGGAGGAGGTATGGGGCCAACGTCCTGACTTTC